The present TCR beta chain was sequenced within a study of shared clonotypes between healthy human individuals (dated by TCRdb to the early 2020s). With regard to the full study: A couple of women and a few men aged 18 to 49 years were included in the cohort. For each donor, CD4 naive and CD4 memory were each given three plates, CD8 naive was given two plates, and CD8 memory was given one plate. Blood TCR repertoires of five healthy adults were deeply sequenced to estimate repertoire size and the extent of clonotype sharing between individuals. Different laboratories and diverse techniques were used to prepare libraries and sequence TCR repertoires, to increase sequencing depth and limit assay-specific biases. Per donor, leukapheresis produced somewhere between about 0.9 and 9 billion PBMCs.

Broader findings and caveats from the paper: Compared with non-shared clonotypes, the clonotypes found in all four sorted-subset donors had higher generation probabilities. Larger estimated clonotype richness was generally found for naive subsets than for memory subsets. Pairwise subsampling indicated that sequencing depth was expected to affect the degree of clonotype sharing among donors. Incomplete sequencing was indicated by rarefaction of sorted-subset datasets, despite the large sequencing depth. When four donors were compared, the shared fraction of clonotypes was about 5.5% for naive CD4, about 4% for naive CD8, 2.3% for memory CD4, and roughly 0.4% for memory CD8. Sampling was restricted to blood, and TCR repertoires in tissues likely differ from the TCR repertoires found in blood. The small number of donors limited the genetic and exposure-history diversity represented.

Turning to this clone: Its antigen target is currently unknown. Base qualities are not provided; no much larger clone lies one nucleotide away.

Cut back by 4 bases and 2 bases, the V and J ends lie 12 bases apart. The CDR3 runs 14 residues from the cysteine to the phenylalanine. Here the CDR3 DNA is all that survives: 42 bases in frame from base 1. CDR1 and CDR2 are drawn from the germline V gene: SGHRS, YFSETQ. Using the deep immunoSEQ assay, multiplex PCR amplified TCR CDR3 regions from genomic DNA. Extracted genomic DNA from each cell subset was distributed evenly across all wells of several immunoSEQ 96-well plates, and each plate was treated as a replicate. For sorted subsets, each replicate PCR was loaded with around 200 ng genomic DNA, equivalent to 30,000 or so T cell genomes. Purified libraries were quantified with a Qubit 3.0 fluorometer, sized on a Bioanalyzer 2100, and re-quantified with the KAPA Library Quantification kit. Each immunoSEQ 96-well plate was sequenced on its own single-read 150-cycle Illumina NextSeq 550 flow cell. In the paper's pipeline: Because the immunoSEQ output included only junctional sequences and no quality scores, the filtering could not be the same as the filtering used for full-length reads. Sequences were annotated with PyIR, a Python wrapper for IgBLAST v1.9, and V/J genes and CDR3 were assigned using IMGT germline references. Reads with weak V/J assignments (E-value above 1e-6), missing CDR3, stop codons, out-of-frame junctions, or ambiguous translated residues were removed. A V3J clonotype was defined by an identical inferred V gene, J gene, and CDR3 amino acid sequence. The percentage overlap between two repertoires was calculated by dividing the number of shared unique clonotypes by the size of the smaller repertoire. Repertoire richness was assessed with RTK rarefaction, the Chao1 estimator, and Recon v2.1 estimates of unobserved clonotypes. For all TCRbeta clonotypes obtained by the gDNA method from several donors, generation probabilities were computed with OLGA. TCRdb retrieved this table from immuneACCESS and kept in-frame rearrangements only. Not all clones are present; in checked studies, unresolved V genes account for under half, and no reason is known for the remainder. That table is the source of V, J and clone size, and D and trimming were worked out from the DNA. Counted in this sample were hundreds of thousands of clones; around 74% of them appeared once. 9% to 12% of the sample is in the top ten clones.

The donors were healthy, HIV-negative adults who had no recently reported acute infections or vaccinations. Every donor was a Caucasian adult residing in Nashville, Tennessee, USA. Magnetic negative selection was used to enrich CD4+ T cells, after which naive cells were positively selected on CD45RA and the negative fraction became the memory subset. Blood was collected by leukapheresis, and PBMCs were isolated by Ficoll-Histopaque density gradient centrifugation and then cryopreserved in liquid nitrogen vapor phase. Analytical flow cytometry was used to check the purity and quantity of every magnetically sorted T cell population. Each sorted fraction had its genomic DNA isolated and then quantified by UV absorbance on a Nanodrop 2000c.

The sequence joins TRBV5-1 to TRBJ2-5, with an unclear D gene assignment. The sequencing sample was made of memory CD4+ T cells sorted from blood. Interpreted using the paper, the cell subset or site label stands for: CD45RA-negative fraction. This sequence originates from a man younger than 40 in good health. The DNA reads TGCGCCAGCAGCCCCGGACGGGTACAAGAGACCCAGTACTTC. It is translated as CASSPGRVQETQYF.